This TCR beta chain originates from a study of blood T cell repertoires in COVID-19. The overall study: The origin of the acute and convalescent COVID-19 samples was the United States, Italy and Spain. PBMCs, B-cell-depleted T cells, or T cells were the source of the cDNA or gDNA that made up the material.

The authors' processing: Quantification of nucleated cells was approximated via reference gene primer amplification. Repertoires were generated with immunoSEQ multiplex PCR, while TCRdb's copy carries only in-frame clones and drops some. V and J calls plus clone size are reproduced from that table; the DNA served to infer D and trimming. The sample includes 450,000 or so clones, 80% to 90% of them seen just once. Germline V gene lookup returns CDR1 SEHNR and CDR2 FQNEAQ (reference sequence). The CDR3 covers 13 residues. Losses at the gene ends were 5 bases for V and 10 bases for J; bases not matched to a gene: 6.

The chain employs TRBV7-9 and TRBJ2-1; TRBD2 matches at 9 bases. The material sequenced was peripheral blood. The receptor was derived from a man between 18 and 29 years old with COVID-19, enrolled during active disease. CDR3 loop: CASSVLAGEEQFF. The CDR3 bases are TGTGCCAGCAGCGTATTAGCGGGGGAGGAGCAGTTCTTC.